This entry describes one T cell receptor beta chain. With random hexamers, reverse transcription was performed on about 0.45 to 1 ug of RNA. Amplification of TCR beta CDR3 used immunoSEQ multiplex PCR across 54 Vbeta and 13 Jbeta. TCRdb re-called the immunoSEQ multiplex PCR reads through MiXCR, storing one row per CDR3 protein. The sample records approximately 230,000 distinct CDR3 sequences, around 93% being singletons. Germline CDR1 is ENHRY and CDR2 is SYGVKD. Trimming stripped 6 bases from V and 4 bases from J, with 12 bases between. This CDR3 has 13 amino acids. The sample belongs to a study of CD8 T cells in Susac syndrome. The multiple sclerosis controls, all treatment-naive patients, had relapsing-remitting disease that was stable or active.

This sequence was found in a human donor with multiple sclerosis. Sequencing used CD4+ T cells from PBMCs. V and J are TRBV10-3 and TRBJ2-5; D not certain. The CDR3 nucleotides read TGTGCCATCAGAGCAGGAACGGGAGAGACCCAGTACTTC. This gives the protein CAIRAGTGETQYF.